This T cell receptor beta chain appears in the sequencing data of a study of shared clonotypes between healthy human individuals. Study-wide results and caveats: It was anticipated that sequencing depth would influence how many clonotypes donors shared.

A note on this clone: Its antigen is currently unknown.

The germline V gene encodes CDR1 SGHRS and CDR2 YFSETQ. J was trimmed by 8 bases and V by 4 bases; bases with no gene match: 9. CDR3 length equals 15 residues. Division of CD4+ cells produced a CD45RA+ naive subset and a CD45RA-negative memory subset. A deep-level run was used for the assay. Here immunoSEQ multiplex PCR was the method, and the copy in TCRdb shows in-frame clones only, minus some. Here the sample spans about a million clones, more than 65% being singletons. This clonotype was sampled from a man aged 18 to 29 in good health. The specimen was memory CD4+ T cells sorted from blood. The subset denotes: CD45RA-negative fraction. The rearrangement joins TRBV5-1 to TRBJ1-6, with 7 bases that match TRBD1. The CDR3, as DNA: TGCGCCAGCAGCATTGACAGGGCCATGGATTCACCCCTCCACTTT. Residues: CASSIDRAMDSPLHF.